The following is a TCR beta chain sequence with its context. This clone was counted once. Its antigen specificity is not known. Within one base of it there is no much larger clone, and no base qualities were kept. According to the germline V gene, CDR1 reads SGHAT and CDR2 reads FQNNGV. The CDR3 contains 15 residues, cysteine and phenylalanine counted. Only CDR3 DNA remains: 45 bases, in frame from the first base. Trimming leaves V shorter by 5 bases and J shorter by 4 bases, with the junction holding 10 bases beyond the gene matches. The data originate from a study of radiotherapy plus CTLA-4 blockade in lung cancer (dated by TCRdb to 2016 to 2018). For the study in its entirety: Among enrolled patients, about 17% had an objective response and 25% to 35% reached disease control. General findings and caveats noted by the study authors: Increased serum interferon-beta after radiation, together with early dynamic changes in blood T cell clones, were reported to be the strongest predictors of response. After treatment with radiotherapy and ipilimumab, TCR clones that originated in tumors expanded in peripheral blood.

Library construction relied on the immunoSEQ multiplex PCR assay. TCRdb carries this immuneACCESS record with in-frame sequences only. Its versions omit some clonotypes, under half of them owing to an unresolved V gene in the studies checked, with the rest unexplained. The sample records about 68,000 clones, 79% of which are singletons. Together, the top ten hold roughly 9.7% of the sample. The study evaluated CTLA-4 blockade (ipilimumab) given together with focal radiation therapy in patients who had chemo-refractory metastatic non-small-cell lung cancer. The receptor was derived from a human donor with non-small cell lung cancer who had a complete response to radiotherapy plus ipilimumab. The specimen comprised peripheral blood, sampled from a patient treated with radiotherapy plus ipilimumab. The chain employs TRBV11-2 and TRBJ2-5, with 7 bases matching TRBD1. The base sequence is TGTGCCAGCAGCCACTCGACAGGGTACGGAGAGACCCAGTACTTC. Translation gives CASSHSTGYGETQYF. The CDR3, completed at both ends by the reference TRBV11-2 and TRBJ2-5 genes, gives the full variable domain EAGVAQSPRYKIIEKRQSVAFWCNPISGHATLYWYQQILGQGPKLLIQFQNNGVVDDSQLPKDRFSAERLKGVDSTLKIQPAKLEDSAVYLCASSHSTGYGETQYFGPGTRLLVL.